This TCR beta chain derives from a study of T cells in tumors after PD-1 blockade. Study-level findings and limits: Some novel exhausted tumor clones appeared in pre-treatment blood, suggesting peripheral recruitment.

On this clone itself: What it recognizes is unknown.

The CDR3 contains 14 residues. V was shortened by 6 bases and J by 4 bases, with 13 bases between the two germline ends. The germline CDR1 and CDR2 sequences are MNHEY and SVGAGI. Using immunoSEQ multiplex PCR, the repertoire was profiled, and TCRdb retains in-frame clones only, with some absent. The repertoire holds 40,000 to 55,000 clones, 79% seen once, with approximately 15% in the top ten. Tumor or blood genomic DNA was sequenced, with inputs of about 550 ng to 6,004 ng. The source was PBMCs, collected before anti-PD-1 treatment. The TCR sequence derives from a human donor with basal cell carcinoma. The rearrangement links TRBV6-5 to TRBJ2-1; no clear D gene. The CDR3 spells CASRPMGIYNEQFF. In nucleotides, the CDR3 is TGTGCCAGCAGACCCATGGGGATATACAATGAGCAGTTCTTC.